This is a list of T cell receptor beta chains from one sample in a study of blood T cells in healthy people across ages. TCRdb re-analysed the 5' RACE reads in MiXCR, keeping a single row per CDR3 protein. The sample records 1.5 million to 2 million distinct CDR3 sequences, about two fifths being singletons. The sample taken for sequencing was blood. Source of these receptors: a human donor in good health. Both conserved end residues are part of each CDR3. A D gene is named only where the DNA matches it firmly. Size is stated for part of the rows, as once, few or many counts, or as a class when the clone is expanded.

NA	TRBV5-1	TRBJ2-7	14	few	CASSLDREAYEQYF	TGCGCCAGCAGCTTGGACAGGGAAGCCTACGAGCAGTACTTC
TRBD1	TRBV5-1	TRBJ2-1	14	NA	CANSLDRAYNEQFF	TGCGCCAACAGCTTGGACAGGGCGTACAATGAGCAGTTCTTC
TRBD2	TRBV18	TRBJ2-5	17	NA	CASSPGLAGGTQETQYF	TGTGCCAGCTCACCCGGACTAGCGGGGGGAACGCAAGAGACCCAGTACTTC
NA	TRBV5-1	TRBJ2-6	13	NA	CASSLDGANVWTF	TGCGCCAGCAGCTTGGATGGGGCCAACGTCTGGACTTTC
NA	TRBV6-2/TRBV6-3	TRBJ1-5	18	NA	CASSYIFGGRASLMPQHF	TGTGCCAGCAGCTATATATTCGGCGGGAGGGCTTCTCTCATGCCCCAGCATTTT
TRBD2	TRBV7-8	TRBJ2-1	16	NA	CASSLSGGGASHEQFF	TGTGCCAGCAGCTTAAGTGGCGGGGGGGCTTCCCATGAGCAGTTCTTC
NA	TRBV29-1	TRBJ1-2	15	NA	CSVERQGGGRSGYTF	TGCAGCGTTGAAAGACAAGGGGGAGGGCGGAGTGGCTACACCTTC
TRBD1	TRBV5-6	TRBJ1-2	16	NA	CASSLALGQGNYGYTF	TGTGCCAGCAGCTTGGCCCTGGGACAGGGGAACTATGGCTACACCTTC
TRBD1	TRBV7-2	TRBJ2-3	15	few	CASSLQDRVGDTQYF	TGTGCCAGCAGCTTACAGGACAGGGTAGGGGATACGCAGTATTTT
NA	TRBV12-3/TRBV12-4	TRBJ2-7	11	many	CASSLSHEQYF	TGTGCCAGCAGTTTGAGTCACGAGCAGTACTTC
TRBD1	TRBV24-1	TRBJ2-1	17	few	CATSDFPYVAGGDERFF	TGTGCCACCAGTGATTTCCCATACGTCGCAGGGGGCGATGAGCGGTTCTTC
NA	TRBV4-3	TRBJ2-6	15	NA	CASSLRAGGANVLTF	TGCGCCAGCAGCCTTCGGGCGGGAGGGGCCAACGTCCTGACTTTC
NA	TRBV7-2	TRBJ2-1	17	NA	CASSAYSASSSYNEQFF	TGTGCCAGCAGCGCCTATTCTGCTTCGAGCTCCTACAATGAGCAGTTCTTC
TRBD1	TRBV10-3	TRBJ2-7	14	few	CAISDGTGAYEQYF	TGTGCCATCAGTGACGGGACAGGGGCCTACGAGCAGTACTTC
TRBD2	TRBV20-1	TRBJ2-2	18	NA	CSASRLAGGLMNTGELFF	TGCAGTGCTAGTAGGCTAGCGGGGGGACTGATGAACACCGGGGAGCTGTTTTTT
NA	TRBV7-2	TRBJ2-5	15	NA	CASSRLFAGSETQYF	TGTGCCAGCAGCCGCCTTTTCGCAGGGTCGGAGACCCAGTACTTC
TRBD1	TRBV18	TRBJ1-1	16	NA	CASSPRTGDGNTEAFF	TGTGCCAGCTCACCACGGACAGGGGATGGGAACACTGAAGCTTTCTTT
NA	TRBV7-3	TRBJ1-1	13	once	CASSDGRNTEAFF	TGTGCCAGCAGCGACGGACGGAACACTGAAGCTTTCTTT
TRBD1	TRBV25-1	TRBJ2-1	15	NA	CASRDPGQGETEQFF	TGTGCCAGCAGGGACCCCGGACAGGGGGAGACTGAGCAGTTCTTC
NA	TRBV4-2	TRBJ2-1	16	few	CASSQDRGGGYNEQFF	TGTGCCAGCAGCCAAGACAGGGGGGGAGGCTACAATGAGCAGTTCTTC
NA	TRBV4-1	TRBJ2-1	15	NA	CASSHTRGAYNEQFF	TGCGCCAGCAGCCACACCAGGGGCGCCTACAATGAGCAGTTCTTC